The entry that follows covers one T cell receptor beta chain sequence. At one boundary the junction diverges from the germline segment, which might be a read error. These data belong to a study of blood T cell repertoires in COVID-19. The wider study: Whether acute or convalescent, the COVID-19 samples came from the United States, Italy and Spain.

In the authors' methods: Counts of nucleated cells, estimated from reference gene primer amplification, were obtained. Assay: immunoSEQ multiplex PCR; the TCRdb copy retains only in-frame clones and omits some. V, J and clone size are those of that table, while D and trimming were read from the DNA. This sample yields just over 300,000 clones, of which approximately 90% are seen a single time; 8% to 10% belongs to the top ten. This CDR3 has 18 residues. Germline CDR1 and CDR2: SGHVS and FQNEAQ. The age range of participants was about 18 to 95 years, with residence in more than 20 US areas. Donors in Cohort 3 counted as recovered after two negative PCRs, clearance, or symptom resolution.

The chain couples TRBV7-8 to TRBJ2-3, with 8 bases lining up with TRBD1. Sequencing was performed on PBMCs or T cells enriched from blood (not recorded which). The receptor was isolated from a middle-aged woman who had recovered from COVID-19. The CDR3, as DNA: TGTGCCAGCAGCCTAGCCGGCGTCACAGGGGGATTGACAGATACGCAGTATTTT. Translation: CASSLAGVTGGLTDTQYF.